This T cell receptor beta chain appears in the sequencing data of a study of human T cells and chemical hapten exposure. Whole-study results and caveats: No alteration of TCRs above 1 in 1000 frequency was seen with DPC sensitization.

One entry per CDR3 protein, called by TCRdb with MiXCR from the RACE reads. The table has 85,000 to 95,000 distinct CDR3 sequences, approximately 8.2% seen once. The V gene end was trimmed by 3 bases and the J gene end by 0 bases; junction bases not matched to a gene: 16. Germline V gives CDR1 SGHRS, CDR2 YFSETQ. The CDR3 runs to 19 residues. Described time point: healthy volunteer bleed at 2 weeks. Total RNA was extracted from unfractionated whole blood. At least ten counts were recorded for this clonotype. Its antigen is still unknown. The sequence derives from a female donor in good health. Some clones in this sample may be carry-over from other donors' samples. The gene calls are TRBV5-1 and TRBJ2-7; 9 nucleotides match TRBD1. Sequenced input: whole blood. CDR3 DNA sequence: TGCGCCAGCAGCTCCAAACCTCCCGGGACAGGGTACCACTCCTACGAGCAGTACTTC. Its translation: CASSSKPPGTGYHSYEQYF.